Presented here are 17 T cell receptor beta chains from one specimen sequenced in a study of blood T cell repertoires in COVID-19 (TCRdb year 2020). Library preparation employed the immunoSEQ multiplex PCR assay. The immuneACCESS repertoire file appears here via TCRdb, limited to in-frame rearrangements. These files lack a portion of the clones; in checked studies, under half of the deficit traces to unresolved V genes, and the cause of the others is not known. The sample data list 35,000 or so clones, and 90% to 95% of these were observed just once. The top ten hold 35% to 50% of the sample. Material: peripheral blood. The receptor set was obtained from a man aged 55 to 69 with active or convalescent COVID-19.

This chain connects TRBV5-8 to TRBJ2-1; D gene ambiguous. Germline V gene lookup returns CDR1 SGHTS and CDR2 YDEGEE. The CDR3 is made up of 12 amino acids. The V end lost 4 bases, the J end lost 7 bases, and 9 bases lay between the germline ends. CDR3 nucleotide sequence: TGTGCCAGCAGCCTTGTGAGTAATGAGCAGTTCTTC. Amino acids: CASSLVSNEQFF.

V and J are TRBV25-1 and TRBJ2-3; D might be TRBD1 (6 bases). This CDR3 spans 14 amino acids. V was shortened by 2 bases and J by 6 bases, with 12 bases between the two germline ends. CDR1 is MGHDK and CDR2 is SYGVNS in the germline V gene. The CDR3 coding sequence is TGTGCCAGCAGTGAAAGAAACAGGGCCGATACGCAGTATTTT. It codes for CASSERNRADTQYF. Full variable domain (rest looked up from reference TRBV25-1 and TRBJ2-3): EADIYQTPRYLVIGTGKKITLECSQTMGHDKMYWYQQDPGMELHLIHYSYGVNSTEKGDLSSESTVSRIRTEHFPLTLESARPSHTSQYLCASSERNRADTQYFGPGTRLTVL.

The gene calls are TRBV6-5 and TRBJ2-7, with a tentative D call TRBD1 (6 bases). This CDR3 spans 15 amino acids. Germline V gene sequence: CDR1 MNHEY, CDR2 SVGAGI. V lost 6 bases and J lost 2, with 17 bases in between. CDR3 residues: CASRPKQGTPYEQYF. The CDR3 DNA is TGTGCCAGCAGACCCAAACAGGGAACTCCCTACGAGCAGTACTTC.

This chain joins TRBV19 and TRBJ1-2; D gene uncertain. The CDR3 runs to 13 residues. The V and J ends lost 5 bases and 2 bases respectively, with 9 bases between them. Germline loops: CDR1 LNHDA, CDR2 SQIVND (reference sequence). DNA for the CDR3: TGTGCCAGTAGTTCCCGGGAGAACTATGGCTACACCTTC. Its protein product is CASSSRENYGYTF.

This clone was seen a single time. The chain joins TRBV10-3 to TRBJ2-3, with D tentatively TRBD2 (6 bases). V was pared by 6 bases and J by 6 bases, with 10 bases between. The CDR3 sequence is 12 residues long. The germline V gene encodes CDR1 ENHRY and CDR2 SYGVKD. The CDR3 DNA reads as TGTGCCATCAGAGAAGGAGGGGATACGCAGTATTTT. It is translated as CAIREGGDTQYF.

The V gene is TRBV3-1 (or the pseudogene TRBV3-2), the J gene TRBJ2-7; 7 bases map to TRBD1. V lost 4 bases to trimming and J lost 12 bases; unmatched junction nucleotides: 9. The CDR3 is made up of 12 amino acids. The V gene's germline CDR1 is LGHDT and CDR2 YNNKEL (reference sequence). The CDR3 nucleotides read TGTGCCAGCAGCCGATGGACGGGACAGCCGTACTTC. Protein product: CASSRWTGQPYF.

The chain couples TRBV6-4 to TRBJ1-1; D may be TRBD1 (5 bases). The ends were cut back, 3 bases at V and 1 base at J, with 12 bases in the middle. CDR1 and CDR2 (germline): MRHNA, SNTAGT. The CDR3 covers 15 residues. The CDR3 sequence: CASSETAPKNTEAFF. CDR3 nucleotide sequence: TGTGCCAGCAGTGAGACAGCCCCGAAGAACACTGAAGCTTTCTTT.

The chain links TRBV7-3 to TRBJ1-1; D gene unclear. The CDR3 has 13 amino acids. Trimming removed 5 bases from V and 5 bases from J, with 12 bases in between. The germline V gene encodes CDR1 SGHTA and CDR2 FQGTGA. The CDR3 region is CASSLLPGTEAFF. CDR3 sequence (DNA): TGTGCCAGCAGCCTGTTGCCGGGGACTGAAGCTTTCTTT.

This chain joins TRBV19 and TRBJ2-5; D not certain. Germline lookup yields CDR1 LNHDA and CDR2 SQIVND (reference sequence). With 3 bases removed from V and 1 base from J, the gap between germline ends came to 12 bases. The CDR3 contains 15 residues. CDR3 loop: CASSITSIVQETQYF. The CDR3 DNA reads TGTGCCAGTAGTATCACTTCGATAGTCCAAGAGACCCAGTACTTC.

CDR3 bases: TGTGCCAGCTCACGACAGGGCAGGTATGGCTACACCTTC. Translated: CASSRQGRYGYTF. The V call is TRBV18, the J call TRBJ1-2; 7 bases are a match to TRBD1. Germline V lookup: CDR1 KGHSH, CDR2 LQKENI. V lost 4 bases and J lost 5; bases outside the gene matches: 4. CDR3 size: 13 residues. Using reference TRBV18 and TRBJ1-2 for the parts outside the CDR3, the full variable domain is NAGVMQNPRHLVRRRGQEARLRCSPMKGHSHVYWYRQLPEEGLKFMVYLQKENIIDESGMPKERFSAEFPKEGPSILRIQQVVRGDSAAYFCASSRQGRYGYTFGSGTRLTVV.

The rearrangement uses TRBV4-2 and TRBJ1-2; 7 bases are a match to TRBD1. After removal of 2 bases from V and 5 bases from J, the junction contained 2 bases not matched to a gene. The CDR3 consists of 13 residues. The V gene's germline CDR1 is LGHNA and CDR2 YNFKEQ. CDR3 in DNA: TGTGCCAGCAGCCAACCGACAGGGTATGGCTACACCTTC. This codes for CASSQPTGYGYTF.

This clone is a singleton in its sample. The chain has TRBV9 and TRBJ2-5; D unclear. V was clipped by 3 bases and J by 5 bases, with 14 bases between them. The CDR3 covers 14 residues. The germline gives CDR1 SGDLS, CDR2 YYNGEE. CDR3 coding DNA: TGTGCCAGCAGCGCGGGTAGTTCTTCGGAGACCCAGTACTTC. Translation gives CASSAGSSSETQYF.

The chain joins TRBV7-2 to TRBJ2-5, with 9 bases lining up with TRBD2. The J segment lost 2 bases and the V segment lost 5 bases, leaving 3 bases of the junction unmatched. The CDR3 is 14 amino acids. The germline CDR1 and CDR2 sequences are SGHTA and FQGNSA. The CDR3 spells CASSRSGGQETQYF. As DNA, the CDR3 is TGTGCCAGCAGCCGTAGCGGGGGACAAGAGACCCAGTACTTC.

CDR3 in DNA: TGCAGCGTTGTGATCACTCAGGGGCAGCCCCAGCATTTT. Translating gives CSVVITQGQPQHF. The V gene is TRBV29-1, the J gene TRBJ1-5; possible D gene TRBD1, 6 bases. Germline V gene sequence: CDR1 SQVTM, CDR2 ANQGSEA. The CDR3 runs to 13 residues. V gave up 4 bases and J gave up 7 bases, with 14 bases separating them.

The CDR3 DNA is TGTGCCAGCAGGCTCGGCGGGAGCTCCTACGAGCAGTACTTC. This translates into CASRLGGSSYEQYF. The chain is built from TRBV6-1 and TRBJ2-7, with 7 bases identical to TRBD2. This CDR3 is built from 14 residues. With V trimmed by 6 bases and J by 0 bases, 5 bases remained unmatched. The V gene's germline CDR1 is MNHNS and CDR2 SASEGT.

Here the CDR3 reads CASLRYGAGGPNTIYF. For the CDR3, the DNA is TGTGCCAGCCTACGATATGGGGCAGGGGGCCCGAACACCATATATTTT. The rearrangement joins TRBV7-2 to TRBJ1-3; the match to TRBD1 covers 8 bases. V was pared by 8 bases and J by 7 bases, with 16 bases of the junction left unmatched. This CDR3 contains 16 residues. Germline V CDR1 and CDR2: SGHTA, FQGNSA. Full variable domain (outside the CDR3, taken from reference TRBV7-2 and TRBJ1-3): GAGVSQSPSNKVTEKGKDVELRCDPISGHTALYWYRQSLGQGLEFLIYFQGNSAPDKSGLPSDRFSAERTGGSVSTLTIQRTQQEDSAVYLCASLRYGAGGPNTIYFGEGSWLTVV.

The V call is TRBV5-1, the J call TRBJ2-7; the D gene is possibly TRBD1 (6 bases). The germline CDR1 and CDR2 sequences are SGHRS and YFSETQ. Trimming shortened V by 0 bases and J by 4 bases, and 14 bases separated the two germline ends. The CDR3 contains 15 residues. As DNA, the CDR3 is TGCGCCAGCAGCTTGGAGGGACACAGTTCATACGAGCAGTACTTC. Residues: CASSLEGHSSYEQYF.